This T cell receptor beta chain was captured by sequencing in a study of shared clonotypes between healthy human individuals. In the case of this clone: A junction end diverges from the germline sequence, so it may reflect a read error.

Measured with immunoSEQ multiplex PCR; TCRdb has only the in-frame clones, and not every one. The data show approximately 2.1 million clones, approximately 95% seen once. Germline CDR1 and CDR2: SGHNT and YYREEE (reference sequence). There are 14 residues in the CDR3. This receptor was taken from a man aged 18 to 30 in good health. Some clones in this sample may be carry-over from other donors' samples. The rearrangement uses TRBV5-4 and TRBJ1-2; a possible D gene is TRBD1 (6 bases). The sample taken for sequencing was naive CD4+ T cells from PBMCs. The subset is: CD45RA+ positively selected. In nucleotides, the CDR3 is TGTGCCAGCAGGGCGGCAGGGGTCCTATATGGCTACGCCTTC. Protein sequence: CASRAAGVLYGYAF.